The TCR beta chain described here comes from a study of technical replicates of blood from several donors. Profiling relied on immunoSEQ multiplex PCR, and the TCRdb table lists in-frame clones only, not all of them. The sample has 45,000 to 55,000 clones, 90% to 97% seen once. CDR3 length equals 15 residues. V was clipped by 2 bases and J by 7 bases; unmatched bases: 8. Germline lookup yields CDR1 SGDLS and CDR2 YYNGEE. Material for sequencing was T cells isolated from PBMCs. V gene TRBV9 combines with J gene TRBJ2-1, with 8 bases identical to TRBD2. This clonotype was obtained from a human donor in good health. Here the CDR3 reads CASSVGGLADNEQFF. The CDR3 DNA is TGTGCCAGCAGCGTGGGTGGACTAGCTGATAATGAGCAGTTCTTC.